A single sample gave rise to the 25 T cell receptor beta chains below, sequenced in a study of blood T cell repertoires in COVID-19. Only in-frame clones appear in the TCRdb table, and some are missing; sequencing was by immunoSEQ multiplex PCR. The sample has about 190,000 clones, roughly three quarters seen once. Sequenced material: PBMCs or T cells enriched from blood (not recorded which). These receptors were obtained from a woman aged 45-59 years with acute COVID-19.

The rearrangement uses TRBV13 and TRBJ2-5; perhaps TRBD2 as D (7 bases). CDR3 length: 16 amino acids. From germline, CDR1 is PRHDT and CDR2 FYEKMQ (reference sequence). V was cut by 2 bases and J by 3 bases, with 16 bases left in between. The CDR3 nucleotides read TGTGCCAGCAGCTTAAGGTCGCGGGGGCCAGAAGAGACCCAGTACTTC. Its protein is CASSLRSRGPEETQYF.

This clone has more than one count but fewer than ten. This chain uses TRBV5-4 with TRBJ1-2, with 8 bases matching TRBD1. CDR3 length: 14 amino acids. The V segment lost 5 bases and the J segment 4 bases; nucleotides outside the gene matches: 7. Germline-derived CDR1 and CDR2 are SGHNT and YYREEE (reference sequence). The CDR3 bases are TGTGCCAGCAGGCAACAGGGGGAGTTCTATGGCTACACCTTC. Protein product: CASRQQGEFYGYTF. Together with reference TRBV5-4 and TRBJ1-2, the CDR3 gives the full variable domain: ETGVTQSPTHLIKTRGQQVTLRCSSQSGHNTVSWYQQALGQGPQFIFQYYREEENGRGNFPPRFSGLQFPNYSSELNVNALELDDSALYLCASRQQGEFYGYTFGSGTRLTVV.

The chain employs TRBV11-2 and TRBJ2-3, with TRBD2 as a possible D gene (6 bases). Germline V gives CDR1 SGHAT, CDR2 FQNNGV. The CDR3 has 15 residues. V was trimmed by 1 base and J by 0 bases, leaving 8 bases between them. This chain's CDR3 is CASSLVGLSTDTQYF. DNA for the CDR3: TGTGCCAGCAGCTTAGTGGGACTCAGCACAGATACGCAGTATTTT.

The table lists this clone with a count of one. This rearrangement joins TRBV7-3 to TRBJ2-2; TRBD2 matches at 7 bases. There are 14 residues in the CDR3. Germline trimming cut 5 bases from V and 6 bases from J; bases unmatched to any gene: 6. The germline gives CDR1 SGHTA, CDR2 FQGTGA. CDR3 amino acids: CASSPTSASGELFF. The CDR3 DNA is TGTGCCAGCAGCCCCACTAGCGCATCCGGGGAGCTGTTTTTT.

The chain joins TRBV27 to TRBJ1-2; D might be TRBD1 (6 bases). The germline gives CDR1 MNHEY, CDR2 SMNVEV (reference sequence). The CDR3 has 15 amino acids. Trimming left V 2 bases short and J 4 bases short, with 14 bases between. This chain's CDR3 is CASSLKGDISYGYTF. Written as DNA, the CDR3 is TGTGCCAGCAGTTTAAAGGGGGACATAAGCTATGGCTACACCTTC.

This chain uses TRBV27 with TRBJ1-6, with 8 nucleotides matching TRBD1. Looked up from germline, CDR1 is MNHEY and CDR2 is SMNVEV (reference sequence). J gave up 6 bases and V 5 bases, and 9 bases lay outside the gene matches. The CDR3 covers 16 residues. The CDR3 loop is CASSPRGRGRNSPLHF. Written as DNA, the CDR3 is TGTGCCAGCAGTCCCAGGGGGCGCGGACGTAATTCACCCCTCCACTTT.

The chain recombines TRBV28 with TRBJ2-7, with 9 bases lining up with TRBD2. CDR1 is MDHEN, CDR2 SYDVKM, per germline. The CDR3 runs to 16 residues. Germline trimming cut 3 bases from V and 7 bases from J; bases unmatched to any gene: 13. CDR3: CASSFWSGGSRSEQYV. In DNA form, the CDR3 reads TGTGCCAGCAGTTTCTGGAGCGGGGGGTCCCGTTCAGAGCAGTACGTC.

This chain links TRBV3-1 (or the pseudogene TRBV3-2) with TRBJ1-3; TRBD1 is a possible D gene (5 bases). Germline V lookup: CDR1 LGHDT, CDR2 YNNKEL (reference sequence). Trimming removed 2 bases at V and 2 bases at J, with 7 bases between. CDR3 length: 14 amino acids. The CDR3 DNA reads as TGTGCCAGCAGCCAAATGGGGCCTGGAAACACCATATATTTT. It yields the protein CASSQMGPGNTIYF.

The CDR3 loop is CAISEGLGGDYGYTF. The CDR3 DNA reads as TGTGCCATCAGTGAGGGGTTGGGGGGTGACTATGGCTACACCTTC. The chain employs TRBV10-3 and TRBJ1-2; possible D gene TRBD1, 5 bases. The CDR3 extends over 15 amino acids. In germline, CDR1 is ENHRY, CDR2 SYGVKD. The germline V and J ends were trimmed by 2 bases and 3 bases, with 13 bases remaining between them.

There are a few counts of this clone. The rearrangement joins TRBV11-3 to TRBJ2-5; 12 bases map to TRBD2. The CDR3 runs to 16 residues. Germline V gene sequence: CDR1 SGHNT, CDR2 YENEEA. The J segment lost 5 bases and the V segment lost 2 bases, leaving 6 bases of the junction unmatched. The CDR3 loop is CASSLRLAGGRETQYF. CDR3 in DNA: TGTGCCAGCAGCTTAAGGCTAGCGGGGGGGCGTGAGACCCAGTACTTC.

The chain is built from TRBV30 and TRBJ1-5, with 9 bases fitting TRBD1. From germline, CDR1 is GTSNPN and CDR2 SVGIG (reference sequence). CDR3 size: 18 residues. Trimming cost V 2 bases and J 0 bases; bases outside gene matches: 11. CDR3 region: CAWSRDRGTGTSNQPQHF. DNA of the CDR3: TGTGCCTGGAGTCGAGACAGGGGGACAGGGACTAGCAATCAGCCCCAGCATTTT.

The rearrangement joins TRBV5-1 to TRBJ2-3, with 9 bases lining up with TRBD2. Trimming at V came to 5 bases and at J to 6 bases, leaving 7 bases not matched to a gene. In germline, CDR1 is SGHRS, CDR2 YFSETQ. The CDR3 length is 14 residues. CDR3 sequence reads: CASRLSGGTDTQYF. The CDR3 coding sequence is TGCGCCAGCAGATTGAGCGGGGGGACCGATACGCAGTATTTT.

This clone was detected only a few times. This chain's CDR3 is CASSPKGALGGYGYTF. In DNA, the CDR3 is TGTGCCAGCAGCCCAAAAGGGGCGCTGGGAGGCTATGGCTACACCTTC. The chain employs TRBV7-9 and TRBJ1-2, with TRBD1 as a possible D gene (5 bases). Germline assignment: CDR1 SEHNR and CDR2 FQNEAQ (reference sequence). The V and J ends lost 5 bases and 4 bases respectively, with 20 bases between them. The CDR3 covers 16 residues.

The genes are TRBV5-5 and TRBJ1-1, with TRBD1 identical over 8 bases. V dropped 0 bases and J dropped 1; count of bases not matched to a gene: 11. CDR3 size: 18 residues. Germline V gives CDR1 SGHKS, CDR2 YYEKEE (reference sequence). CDR3 coding DNA: TGTGCCAGCAGCTTGGCCTCTTTACCAGGACAGGGGAACACTGAAGCTTTCTTT. It yields the protein CASSLASLPGQGNTEAFF.

The chain combines TRBV19 with TRBJ2-1; 15 bases map to TRBD2. The CDR3 contains 19 residues. Germline V gene sequence: CDR1 LNHDA, CDR2 SQIVND (reference sequence). After removal of 5 bases from V and 0 bases from J, the junction contained 8 bases not matched to a gene. The CDR3 loop is CASSHGTSGGFYSYNEQFF. The CDR3 nucleotides are TGTGCCAGTAGTCACGGGACTAGCGGGGGGTTTTACTCCTACAATGAGCAGTTCTTC. Full variable domain (remainder filled in from reference TRBV19 and TRBJ2-1): DGGITQSPKYLFRKEGQNVTLSCEQNLNHDAMYWYRQDPGQGLRLIYYSQIVNDFQKGDIAEGYSVSREKKESFPLTVTSAQKNPTAFYLCASSHGTSGGFYSYNEQFFGPGTRLTVL.

Of note for this clone: This may be a read error: a much more frequent sequence differs by one nucleotide. The V and J genes are TRBV7-2 and TRBJ1-1; D gene unclear. There are 14 residues in the CDR3. V shed 5 bases and J shed 1 base, with 11 bases lying between them. The germline gives CDR1 SGHTA, CDR2 FQGNSA. The CDR3 here is CASSNRRGNTEAFF. Here the CDR3 DNA reads TGTGCCAGCAGCAACCGGCGGGGGAACACTGAAGCTTTCTTT.

This clone was found a few times. J is TRBJ2-7 and V is TRBV27, with TRBD1 matching 7 bases. CDR1 and CDR2 (germline): MNHEY, SMNVEV (reference sequence). CDR3 size: 13 residues. V trimming: 11 bases; J trimming: 5 bases; junction bases outside the gene matches: 12. CDR3: CAGLRGRVDEQYV. The CDR3 DNA follows: TGTGCCGGTCTGAGGGGGCGGGTCGACGAGCAGTACGTC.

This sequence joins TRBV11-2 and TRBJ2-3, with TRBD2 matching 9 bases. The V gene end was trimmed by 5 bases and the J gene end by 2 bases; junction bases not matched to a gene: 8. The CDR3 is 16 amino acids. Germline assignment: CDR1 SGHAT and CDR2 FQNNGV. DNA for the CDR3: TGTGCCAGCAGCAGATCTAGCGGGGACAACACAGATACGCAGTATTTT. This translates into CASSRSSGDNTDTQYF.

The chain links TRBV30 to TRBJ2-3; 8 bases match TRBD2. Germline lookup yields CDR1 GTSNPN and CDR2 SVGIG (reference sequence). The CDR3 extends over 14 amino acids. The trim removed 3 bases at V and 6 bases at J, leaving 8 bases unmatched. The CDR3 spells CAWRWLAGHDTQYF. The DNA of the CDR3 is TGTGCCTGGAGATGGCTAGCGGGTCATGATACGCAGTATTTT. Full variable domain (rest looked up from reference TRBV30 and TRBJ2-3): SQTIHQWPATLVQPVGSPLSLECTVEGTSNPNLYWYRQAAGRGLQLLFYSVGIGQISSEVPQNLSASRPQDRQFILSSKKLLLSDSGFYLCAWRWLAGHDTQYFGPGTRLTVL.

This rearrangement joins TRBV28 to TRBJ1-2; the D gene is possibly TRBD1 (5 bases). V gave up 5 bases and J gave up 3 bases, with 10 bases separating them. Germline V gives CDR1 MDHEN, CDR2 SYDVKM. CDR3 length equals 13 residues. The CDR3 DNA reads as TGTGCCAGCAGTCGGGCGACAGACTATGGCTACACCTTC. The encoded protein is CASSRATDYGYTF.

This clone has more than one count but fewer than ten. This chain uses TRBV6-5 with TRBJ2-7, with TRBD1 as a possible D gene (6 bases). The CDR3 is 15 residues long. Trimming pared 8 bases from V and 2 bases from J, leaving 19 bases between. Germline CDR1 MNHEY, CDR2 SVGAGI. CDR3 region: CASRALTDRPYEQYV. The CDR3 bases are TGTGCCAGCCGCGCACTAACGGACAGACCCTACGAGCAGTACGTC.

This clone appeared a single time. The rearrangement uses TRBV3-1 (or the pseudogene TRBV3-2) and TRBJ2-3; 7 nucleotides match TRBD1. With 4 bases clipped from V and 2 bases from J, the junction kept 6 bases outside the gene matches. Germline V lookup: CDR1 LGHDT, CDR2 YNNKEL (reference sequence). CDR3 length: 15 amino acids. The chain's CDR3 is CASSRWTGDTDTQYF. As DNA, the CDR3 is TGTGCCAGCAGCCGCTGGACAGGAGACACAGATACGCAGTATTTT.

This clone appeared a single time. The chain is built from TRBV11-2 and TRBJ2-3, with 7 bases fitting TRBD1. V dropped 4 bases and J dropped 3; count of bases not matched to a gene: 16. CDR3 size: 18 residues. Germline values: CDR1 SGHAT, CDR2 FQNNGV. CDR3 coding DNA: TGTGCCAGCAGCTCTAAAAGGGACAGCTTTTTCGCTACAGATACGCAGTATTTT. Encoded protein: CASSSKRDSFFATDTQYF.

This clone occurred once. V and J are TRBV19 and TRBJ1-2; 9 nucleotides line up with TRBD1. Germline trimming cut 4 bases from V and 1 base from J; bases unmatched to any gene: 10. CDR1 and CDR2 from the germline V gene are LNHDA and SQIVND (reference sequence). The length of the CDR3 is 17 residues. This CDR3 reads CASSTRDRVHLNYGYTF. CDR3 sequence (DNA): TGTGCCAGTAGTACCCGGGACAGGGTGCATCTTAACTATGGCTACACCTTC.

This clone occurred many times. This chain uses TRBV7-6 with TRBJ2-1, with D possibly being TRBD1 (5 bases). The CDR3 has 14 residues. Per germline, CDR1 SGHVS and CDR2 FNYEAQ. Trimming pared 1 base from V and 3 bases from J, leaving 7 bases between. CDR3: CASSLGGIYNEQFF. CDR3 in DNA: TGTGCCAGCAGCTTAGGGGGCATCTACAATGAGCAGTTCTTC.